This T cell receptor beta chain was identified during a study of T cells in localized non-small cell lung cancer. Regarding the study as a whole: Adjacent lung was found to contain a median roughly 60 of the top 100 tumor clones. Of the tissues analyzed, uninvolved adjacent lung showed maximal T cell clonality, greater than tumor.

Repertoires were generated with immunoSEQ multiplex PCR, while TCRdb's copy carries only in-frame clones and drops some. Of roughly 36,000 clones detected, about nine tenths appear once; the ten largest clones hold approximately 5.2%. Trimming left V 0 bases short and J 4 bases short, with 4 bases between. From germline, CDR1 is GTSNPN and CDR2 SVGIG (reference sequence). CDR3 length: 12 residues. Regarding this clone: Its target is unknown.

This receptor was identified in a man between 40 and 69 years old with stage II lung adenocarcinoma. The rearrangement links TRBV30 to TRBJ2-1; D gene unclear. Sequencing used PBMCs, obtained before any cancer treatment. In nucleotides, the CDR3 is TGTGCCTGGAGTGTACGGTACAATGAGCAGTTCTTC. Translating gives CAWSVRYNEQFF.